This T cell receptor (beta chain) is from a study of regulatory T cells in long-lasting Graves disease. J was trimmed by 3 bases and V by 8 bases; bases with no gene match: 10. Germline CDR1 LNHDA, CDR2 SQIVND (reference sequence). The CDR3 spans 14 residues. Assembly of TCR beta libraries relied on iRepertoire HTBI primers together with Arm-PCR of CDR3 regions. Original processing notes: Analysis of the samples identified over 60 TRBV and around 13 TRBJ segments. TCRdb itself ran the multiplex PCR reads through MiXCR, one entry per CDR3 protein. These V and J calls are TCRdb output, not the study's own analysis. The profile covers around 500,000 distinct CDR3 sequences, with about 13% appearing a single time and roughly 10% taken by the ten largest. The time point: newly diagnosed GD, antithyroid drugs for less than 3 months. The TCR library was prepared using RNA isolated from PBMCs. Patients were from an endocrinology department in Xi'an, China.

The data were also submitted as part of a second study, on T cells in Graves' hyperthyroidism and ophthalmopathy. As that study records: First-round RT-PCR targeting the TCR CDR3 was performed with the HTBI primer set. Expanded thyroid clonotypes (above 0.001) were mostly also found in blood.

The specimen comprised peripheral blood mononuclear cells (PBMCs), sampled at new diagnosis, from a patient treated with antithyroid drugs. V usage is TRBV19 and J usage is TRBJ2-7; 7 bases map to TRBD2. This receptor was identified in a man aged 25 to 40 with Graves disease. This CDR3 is CASAIAGAYYEQYF. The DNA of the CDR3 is TGTGCCAGTGCTATAGCGGGTGCGTACTACGAGCAGTACTTC.